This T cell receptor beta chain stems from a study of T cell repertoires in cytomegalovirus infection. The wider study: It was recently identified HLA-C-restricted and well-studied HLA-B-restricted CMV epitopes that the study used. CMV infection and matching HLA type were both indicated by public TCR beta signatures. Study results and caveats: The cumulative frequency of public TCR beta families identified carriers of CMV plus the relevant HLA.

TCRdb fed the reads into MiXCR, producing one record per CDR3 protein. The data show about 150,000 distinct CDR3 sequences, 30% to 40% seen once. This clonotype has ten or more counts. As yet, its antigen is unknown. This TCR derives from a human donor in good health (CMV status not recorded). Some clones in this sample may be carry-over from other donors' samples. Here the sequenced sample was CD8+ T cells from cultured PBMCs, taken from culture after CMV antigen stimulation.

DNA of the CDR3: TGTGCCAGCAGTTTAGCGCCAGGCCTCCTGGACCCGAACGGCTACGAGCAGTACTTC. Protein: CASSLAPGLLDPNGYEQYF. The rearrangement links TRBV12-3 or TRBV12-4 to TRBJ2-7; no reliable D call. V dropped 0 bases and J dropped 3 bases, with 24 bases sitting between them. The CDR3 is 19 residues long.